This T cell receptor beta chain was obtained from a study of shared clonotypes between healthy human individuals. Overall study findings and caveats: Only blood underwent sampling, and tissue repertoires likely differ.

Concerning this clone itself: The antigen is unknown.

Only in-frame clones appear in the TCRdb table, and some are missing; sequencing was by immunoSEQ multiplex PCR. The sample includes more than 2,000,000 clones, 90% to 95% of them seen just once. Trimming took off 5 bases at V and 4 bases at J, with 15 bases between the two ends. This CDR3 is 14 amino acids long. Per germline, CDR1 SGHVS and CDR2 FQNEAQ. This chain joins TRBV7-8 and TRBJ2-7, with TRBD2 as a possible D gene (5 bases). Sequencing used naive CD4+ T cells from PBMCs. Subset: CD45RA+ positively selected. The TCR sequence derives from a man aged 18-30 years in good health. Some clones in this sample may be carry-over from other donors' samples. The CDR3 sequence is CASSPTAWRYEQYF. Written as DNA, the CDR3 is TGTGCCAGCAGCCCCACGGCATGGAGGTACGAGCAGTACTTC.